These T cell receptor beta chains were read from a single sample in a study of cytomegalovirus exposure and HLA in healthy donors. TCRdb's copy holds only in-frame clones and misses some; the assay was immunoSEQ multiplex PCR. The data contain fewer than 150,000 clones, over 70% of them singletons. Sequencing was done on a sample of PBMCs. Receptors were obtained from a male donor in good health and CMV-seronegative. Both conserved end residues are part of each CDR3. The order of the fields is J gene, D gene, clone size, V gene, CDR3 protein, CDR3 DNA. D genes are given only for firm matches. Clone size is shown for a subset of rows, as once, few, many or a class of expanded clone.

TRBJ2-1	TRBD1	-	TRBV4-1	CTSSPGTGPLNEQFF	TGCACCAGCAGCCCCGGGACAGGGCCTCTCAATGAGCAGTTCTTC
TRBJ1-1	-	-	TRBV6-5	CASSYNRRNTEAFF	TGTGCCAGCAGTTATAACCGGAGGAACACTGAAGCTTTCTTT
TRBJ1-2	-	-	TRBV5-5	CASSFAQRNYGYTF	TGTGCCAGCAGCTTCGCCCAACGGAACTATGGCTACACCTTC
TRBJ2-1	TRBD2	few	TRBV7-2	CASSLVLLAGNEQFF	TGTGCCAGCAGCTTAGTTTTGCTAGCGGGAAATGAGCAGTTCTTC
TRBJ1-5	TRBD1	-	TRBV7-6	CASSLWDRGRKPQHF	TGTGCCAGCAGCTTGTGGGACAGGGGCAGAAAACCCCAGCATTTT
TRBJ2-1	-	few	TRBV29-1	CSFSPMGALKSDEQFF	TGCAGCTTTAGCCCTATGGGGGCCCTGAAGAGCGATGAGCAGTTCTTC
TRBJ2-1	TRBD2	once	TRBV5-4	CASSLPGGLYNEQFF	TGTGCCAGCAGCCTGCCCGGGGGACTATACAATGAGCAGTTCTTC
TRBJ1-6	TRBD1	-	TRBV2	CASSETGSYNSPLHF	TGTGCCAGCAGTGAGACAGGGTCATATAATTCACCCCTCCACTTT
TRBJ1-5	-	-	TRBV2	CASSDRAPQPQHF	TGTGCCAGCAGCGACAGAGCCCCCCAGCCCCAGCATTTT
TRBJ2-4	-	-	TRBV27	CASRPGDVKNIQYF	TGTGCCAGCAGACCAGGGGACGTCAAAAACATTCAGTACTTC
TRBJ1-2	-	-	TRBV9	CASSVAQGSYGYTF	TGTGCCAGCAGCGTAGCGCAGGGTTCCTATGGCTACACCTTC
TRBJ2-7	-	-	TRBV5-6	CASSPGTYSYEQYF	TGTGCCAGCAGCCCCGGGACATATTCCTACGAGCAGTACTTC
TRBJ2-2	TRBD1	few	TRBV10-3	CAIRGDSKRIGELFF	TGTGCCATCAGGGGGGACAGCAAAAGAATCGGGGAGCTGTTTTTT
TRBJ1-2	-	-	TRBV7-2	CASSQITGSGGGYTF	TGTGCCAGCAGCCAAATTACAGGTTCGGGGGGTGGCTACACCTTC
TRBJ1-2	TRBD1	few	TRBV18	CASSPPTDRGAGYTF	TGTGCCAGCTCACCGCCAACCGACAGGGGTGCCGGCTACACCTTC
TRBJ1-6	-	-	TRBV6-1	CASSELTVFNSPLHF	TGTGCCAGCAGTGAATTGACAGTGTTTAATTCACCCCTCCACTTT
TRBJ1-1	-	-	TRBV6-5	CASSRGTEAFF	TGTGCCAGTTCCAGGGGCACTGAAGCTTTCTTT
TRBJ2-7	TRBD1	-	TRBV5-1	CASSPTGDDEQYF	TGCGCCAGCAGCCCGACAGGGGACGACGAGCAGTACTTC
TRBJ2-7	TRBD1	-	TRBV2	CASSLQGSPYEQYF	TGTGCCAGCAGCCTACAGGGGTCGCCCTACGAGCAGTACTTC
TRBJ2-4	-	-	TRBV23-1	CASSQSGQRAKNIQYF	TGCGCCAGCAGTCAATCTGGACAGCGAGCCAAAAACATTCAGTACTTC